These 32 T cell receptor beta chains share one sample of origin, sequenced in a study of molecular identifiers for immune sequencing clone quantification. TCRdb re-analysed the PCR reads in MiXCR, keeping a single row per CDR3 protein. The top ten hold 0.7% to 0.9% of the sample, which has a few hundred thousand distinct CDR3 sequences, 25% seen once. Sequencing was performed on naive CD8+ T cells from blood, with Jurkat cell RNA spiked in. Subset: FACS-sorted CD8+CD4-CCR7+CD45RA+ naive T cells. Source of these receptors: a human donor in good health. Some libraries in this study had Jurkat cell RNA spiked in.

Notes on this clonotype: This may stem from a read error, because a much larger clone lies one nucleotide away. The CDR3 does not end in the conserved phenylalanine or tryptophan, so this is likely a read error. V usage is TRBV12-3 or TRBV12-4 and J usage is TRBJ2-7; possible D gene TRBD2, 5 bases. CDR3 length: 14 residues. The V end lost 3 bases, the J end lost 3 bases, and 12 bases lay between the germline ends. The CDR3 coding sequence is TGTGCCAGCAGTTTGGCGCCTAGCCTCTACGAGCAGTACCTC. Its protein product is CASSLAPSLYEQYL.

The chain carries TRBV9 and TRBJ1-2, with D uncertain. The V end was cut by 2 bases, the J end by 2 bases, with 13 bases between. Germline CDR1 and CDR2: SGDLS and YYNGEE. This CDR3 has 15 residues. Here the CDR3 DNA reads TGTGCCAGCAGCGTCGGTGACACCTACAACTATGGCTACACCTTC. Its translation is CASSVGDTYNYGYTF. Full variable domain (missing parts from reference TRBV9 and TRBJ1-2): DSGVTQTPKHLITATGQRVTLRCSPRSGDLSVYWYQQSLDQGLQFLIQYYNGEERAKGNILERFSAQQFPDLHSELNLSSLELGDSALYFCASSVGDTYNYGYTFGSGTRLTVV.

The chain joins TRBV24-1 to TRBJ2-6, with TRBD1 identical over 9 bases. Losses at the gene ends were 6 bases for V and 0 bases for J; bases not matched to a gene: 2. CDR1 KGHDR and CDR2 SFDVKD come from the germline V gene. This CDR3 comprises 16 residues. CDR3 protein: CATSPTGGSGANVLTF. The CDR3 DNA reads TGTGCCACCAGTCCGACAGGGGGCTCTGGGGCCAACGTCCTGACTTTC.

This chain links TRBV4-1 with TRBJ2-7; the match to TRBD2 covers 10 bases. The CDR3 is 15 amino acids. V lost 2 bases to trimming and J lost 7 bases; unmatched junction nucleotides: 8. Per germline, CDR1 MGHRA and CDR2 YSYEKL. The CDR3 region has the DNA TGCGCCAGCAGCCAACTAACTAGCGGGGAGGGTGAGCAGTACTTC. Its translation is CASSQLTSGEGEQYF.

The chain couples TRBV7-9 to TRBJ2-3; TRBD1 is a possible D gene (6 bases). The V and J ends lost 5 bases and 0 bases respectively, with 15 bases between them. The V gene's germline CDR1 is SEHNR and CDR2 FQNEAQ (reference sequence). The CDR3 spans 16 residues. The DNA of the CDR3 is TGTGCCAGCAGCGGGATGGACAGTTATAGCACAGATACGCAGTATTTT. This translates into CASSGMDSYSTDTQYF.

The sample holds a few counts of this clonotype. The gene calls are TRBV18 and TRBJ2-1; TRBD1 aligns across 9 bases. J was trimmed by 3 bases and V by 3 bases; bases with no gene match: 9. CDR1 and CDR2 (germline): KGHSH, LQKENI. The CDR3 runs to 17 residues. CDR3 coding DNA: TGTGCCAGCTCACCGTACCCGACAGGGGGAAACTACAATGAGCAGTTCTTC. It translates to CASSPYPTGGNYNEQFF.

About this clonotype: This clone may be a read error of a much larger clone one base away. The chain carries TRBV4-3 and TRBJ2-7; D unclear. This CDR3 spans 14 amino acids. Germline CDR1 reads LGHNA; CDR2 reads YSLEER. The CDR3 DNA reads as TGCGTCAGCAGCCAAGGCGTTAGCTCCTACGAGCAGTACTTC. Its protein is CVSSQGVSSYEQYF.

A remark on this clonotype: A much larger clone sits a single nucleotide away, making a read error possible. J is TRBJ2-7 and V is TRBV29-1; D unclear. Germline lookup yields CDR1 SQVTM and CDR2 ANQGSEA. CDR3 size: 11 residues. V lost 1 base and J 3 bases, leaving 4 bases between the germline ends. The CDR3, as DNA: TGCAGCGTTGAAGCTCTCTACGAGCAGTACTTC. Amino acid sequence: CSVEALYEQYF.

The chain has TRBV18 and TRBJ2-5; TRBD2 agrees at 8 bases. Germline CDR1 KGHSH, CDR2 LQKENI. V shed 0 bases and J 4 bases; nucleotides not matched to a gene: 10. The CDR3 sequence is 17 residues long. The CDR3 here is CASSPPERGPPRETQYF. The CDR3 DNA reads as TGTGCCAGCTCACCACCGGAGCGGGGGCCCCCCCGAGAGACCCAGTACTTC. Full variable domain (missing parts from reference TRBV18 and TRBJ2-5): NAGVMQNPRHLVRRRGQEARLRCSPMKGHSHVYWYRQLPEEGLKFMVYLQKENIIDESGMPKERFSAEFPKEGPSILRIQQVVRGDSAAYFCASSPPERGPPRETQYFGPGTRLLVL.

This clonotype has at least ten counts. V is TRBV6-2 or TRBV6-3 and J is TRBJ2-7, with D perhaps matching TRBD2 (5 bases). This CDR3 is 13 amino acids long. V was pared by 5 bases and J by 5 bases, with 13 bases between. Germline assignment: CDR1 MNHEY and CDR2 SVGEGT. CDR3 bases: TGTGCCAGCAGTCCCGGGAAGGTTCACGAGCAGTACTTC. Amino acid sequence: CASSPGKVHEQYF.

Details on this clonotype: Since a much larger clone is just one base distant, this may be a read error. This chain links TRBV7-6 with TRBJ2-5, with 11 bases identical to TRBD2. The germline gives CDR1 SGHVS, CDR2 FNYEAQ. The CDR3 covers 16 residues. The CDR3 region is CTSSNISGGAGETQYF. The CDR3, as DNA: TGTACCAGCAGCAATATTAGCGGGGGGGCCGGAGAGACCCAGTACTTC. Looking up the rest from reference TRBV7-6 and TRBJ2-5 gives the full variable domain: GAGVSQSPRYKVTKRGQDVALRCDPISGHVSLYWYRQALGQGPEFLTYFNYEAQQDKSGLPNDRFSAERPEGSISTLTIQRTEQRDSAMYRCTSSNISGGAGETQYFGPGTRLLVL.

A note on this clonotype: The conserved phenylalanine or tryptophan is not found at the CDR3 terminus, so this likely reflects a read error. The chain uses TRBV27 and TRBJ2-7, with a possible D match to TRBD2 (6 bases). The V gene lost 5 bases and the J gene lost 1 base, with 12 bases spanning the gap. Germline V gene lookup returns CDR1 MNHEY and CDR2 SMNVEV (reference sequence). The CDR3 length is 14 residues. CDR3 sequence reads: CASSGRMSSYEQYY. The CDR3 DNA is TGTGCCAGCAGTGGGAGGATGTCATCCTACGAGCAGTACTAC.

The chain has TRBV7-6 and TRBJ2-3; D possibly matches TRBD1 or TRBD2 (6 bases each). CDR1 is SGHVS, CDR2 FNYEAQ, per germline. V lost 3 bases to trimming and J lost 0 bases, with 13 bases between them. The CDR3 is 16 amino acids. This chain's CDR3 is CASSFPKGGSTDTQYF. The DNA of the CDR3 is TGTGCCAGCAGCTTCCCGAAGGGGGGCAGCACAGATACGCAGTATTTT.

The chain uses TRBV27 and TRBJ1-5; 7 positions match TRBD1. Germline V gene sequence: CDR1 MNHEY, CDR2 SMNVEV (reference sequence). This CDR3 is built from 16 residues. The junction had 12 bases not matched to a gene; V was cut back by 5 bases and J by 5 bases. For the CDR3, the DNA is TGTGCCAGCAGTGGAGTATGGAAAGGGGGCCATCAGCCCCAGCATTTT. Its protein is CASSGVWKGGHQPQHF.

At least ten counts were recorded for this clonotype. The chain employs TRBV7-2 and TRBJ2-1, with 7 bases matching TRBD1. Germline V gene data show CDR1 as SGHTA and CDR2 as FQGNSA. CDR3 length: 15 residues. The V segment lost 5 bases and the J segment 4 bases; nucleotides outside the gene matches: 8. The CDR3 nucleotides are TGTGCCAGCAGCCTACTCGGGACAGATTACAATGAGCAGTTCTTC. It is translated as CASSLLGTDYNEQFF. Filled out from reference TRBV7-2 and TRBJ2-1, the complete variable domain reads GAGVSQSPSNKVTEKGKDVELRCDPISGHTALYWYRQSLGQGLEFLIYFQGNSAPDKSGLPSDRFSAERTGGSVSTLTIQRTQQEDSAVYLCASSLLGTDYNEQFFGPGTRLTVL.

There are many counts of this clonotype. The rearrangement uses TRBV7-9 and TRBJ2-2; D gene ambiguous. Germline V gene sequence: CDR1 SEHNR, CDR2 FQNEAQ (reference sequence). The CDR3 consists of 12 residues. V dropped 1 base and J dropped 5 bases, with 2 bases sitting between them. The CDR3 loop is CASSLGTGELFF. The CDR3 DNA is TGTGCCAGCAGCTTAGGAACCGGGGAGCTGTTTTTT.

The chain combines TRBV3-1 with TRBJ2-2; 7 bases align to TRBD2. The CDR3 sequence is 17 residues long. CDR1 is LGHDT and CDR2 is YNNKEL in the germline V gene (reference sequence). J lost 3 bases, V lost 0 bases, and 7 bases had no gene match. CDR3 amino acids: CASSQDTALAHTGELFF. The CDR3 coding sequence is TGTGCCAGCAGCCAAGATACGGCACTAGCGCACACCGGGGAGCTGTTTTTT.

The chain employs TRBV3-1 and TRBJ2-7; 10 bases line up with TRBD2. The V gene end was trimmed by 5 bases and the J gene end by 5 bases; junction bases not matched to a gene: 9. The CDR3 sequence is 15 residues long. The germline gives CDR1 LGHDT, CDR2 YNNKEL (reference sequence). The CDR3 sequence: CASSTQREGPHEQYF. CDR3 nucleotides: TGTGCCAGCAGCACACAGCGGGAGGGTCCCCACGAGCAGTACTTC.

The rearrangement uses TRBV27 and TRBJ1-3; no reliable D call. V lost 6 bases and J 0 bases, leaving 12 bases between the germline ends. CDR1 is MNHEY, CDR2 SMNVEV, per germline (reference sequence). The CDR3 has 15 residues. Here the CDR3 reads CASSPSPVSGNTIYF. The CDR3 bases are TGTGCCAGCAGCCCTAGCCCCGTCTCTGGAAACACCATATATTTT.

This clonotype was detected a few times. The rearrangement joins TRBV11-2 to TRBJ2-7, with D possibly being TRBD1 (5 bases). Germline CDR1 reads SGHAT; CDR2 reads FQNNGV. V was shortened by 6 bases and J by 4 bases, with 13 bases between the two germline ends. The length of the CDR3 is 13 residues. The CDR3 DNA reads as TGTGCCAGCAGACTCCTTTCAGGGTACGAGCAGTACTTC. Translated: CASRLLSGYEQYF.

The CDR3: CASGYQYEQYF. Written as DNA, the CDR3 is TGTGCCAGCGGCTACCAATACGAGCAGTACTTC. The genes are TRBV28 and TRBJ2-7, with D hard to call. Germline lookup yields CDR1 MDHEN and CDR2 SYDVKM. V dropped 8 bases and J dropped 4 bases, with 9 bases sitting between them. The CDR3 runs 11 residues.

Only a few counts were recorded for this clonotype. The rearrangement links TRBV2 to TRBJ2-7; no definite D call. Trimming removed 4 bases from V and 0 bases from J, with 16 bases in between. Germline V gives CDR1 SNHLY, CDR2 FYNNEI. The CDR3 has 16 amino acids. The CDR3 region is CASSGQETAHSYEQYF. The CDR3 DNA sequence: TGTGCCAGCAGTGGGCAGGAGACGGCACACTCCTACGAGCAGTACTTC.

The sample holds a few counts of this clonotype. The V call is TRBV11-3, the J call TRBJ1-1; no clear D. CDR3 length: 13 amino acids. Looked up from germline, CDR1 is SGHNT and CDR2 is YENEEA. Trimming took off 8 bases at V and 2 bases at J, with 12 bases between the two ends. The CDR3, as DNA: TGTGCCAGCTCTCACCGAGGAAACACTGAAGCTTTCTTT. It is translated as CASSHRGNTEAFF.

Points on this clonotype: Since a much larger clone is just one base distant, this may be a read error. The chain carries TRBV29-1 and TRBJ2-1; D is perhaps TRBD1 (6 bases). Germline CDR1 is SQVTM and CDR2 is ANQGSEA. The CDR3 is made up of 14 amino acids. Trimming removed 7 bases at V and 0 bases at J, with 13 bases between. The CDR3 spells CSATGQSSYNEQFF. The CDR3 DNA follows: TGCAGCGCTACAGGACAGAGCTCCTACAATGAGCAGTTCTTC.

A note on this clonotype: A much bigger clone sits one base away, suggesting this may be a read error. The CDR3 bases are TGTGCCAGCAACGACGGGACAGTCTATAATTCACCCCTCCACTTT. The encoded protein is CASNDGTVYNSPLHF. This sequence joins TRBV9 and TRBJ1-6, with TRBD1 matching 7 bases. This CDR3 contains 15 residues. CDR1 is SGDLS and CDR2 is YYNGEE in the germline V gene. J gave up 3 bases and V 6 bases, and 6 bases lay outside the gene matches.

This clonotype has at least ten counts. This chain links TRBV5-1 with TRBJ2-7, with D tentatively TRBD1 (6 bases). V lost 0 bases and J 4 bases, leaving 14 bases between the germline ends. This CDR3 region has 15 residues. Per the germline V gene, CDR1 is SGHRS and CDR2 is YFSETQ. CDR3 amino acids: CASSLAQGTSYEQYF. For the CDR3, the DNA is TGCGCCAGCAGCTTGGCCCAGGGGACCTCGTACGAGCAGTACTTC.

Many counts were recorded for this clonotype. The chain has TRBV4-3 and TRBJ1-5, with no clear D. The length of the CDR3 is 15 residues. Trimming took 0 bases from V and 4 from J, leaving 10 bases between them. Germline V gene lookup returns CDR1 LGHNA and CDR2 YSLEER. The CDR3 sequence is CASSQDLAVNQPQHF. In nucleotides, the CDR3 is TGCGCCAGCAGCCAAGATTTGGCAGTAAATCAGCCCCAGCATTTT.

V and J are TRBV24-1 and TRBJ2-7; D gene unclear. The DNA end lines up better with TRBJ2-1; the J call may be wrong. Germline CDR1 is KGHDR and CDR2 is SFDVKD. The CDR3 is 14 amino acids. The CDR3 bases are TGTGCCACCAGTGATTTGGGCACGTCGGACGGGCAGTTCTTC. Its protein is CATSDLGTSDGQFF.

This clonotype was found many times. V is TRBV5-6 and J is TRBJ1-1; no reliable D call. This CDR3 has 14 residues. From germline, CDR1 is SGHDT and CDR2 YYEEEE. Trimming left V 0 bases short and J 6 bases short, with 12 bases between. For the CDR3, the DNA is TGTGCCAGCAGCTTGGGTCGACATTGGGCTGAAGCTTTCTTT. Encoded protein: CASSLGRHWAEAFF.

This clonotype occurred a few times. V usage is TRBV7-9 and J usage is TRBJ2-7; 8 nucleotides align to TRBD2. V shed 4 bases and J 0 bases; nucleotides not matched to a gene: 11. There are 17 residues in the CDR3. Germline CDR1 reads SEHNR; CDR2 reads FQNEAQ (reference sequence). The CDR3 region is CASSSTRTSLSSYEQYF. Written as DNA, the CDR3 is TGTGCCAGCAGCTCCACCCGGACTAGCTTGAGCTCCTACGAGCAGTACTTC.

About this clonotype itself: A much bigger clone sits one base away, suggesting this may be a read error. The rearrangement uses TRBV21-1 and TRBJ2-3; TRBD2, as called in the table, went unchecked against the DNA. TRBV21-1 is deemed a pseudogene. This CDR3 contains 17 residues. The CDR3 DNA reads TGTGCCAGCAGCAAGGCCCGACTAGCGGGGACCACAGATACGCTGTATTTT. This sequence encodes CASSKARLAGTTDTLYF.

This clonotype occurred many times. The CDR3 loop reads CASSQVMGQTNYGYTF. Written as DNA, the CDR3 is TGCGCCAGCAGCCAAGTTATGGGGCAAACTAACTATGGCTACACCTTC. The V gene is TRBV4-1, the J gene TRBJ1-2, with D perhaps matching TRBD1 (5 bases). V was clipped by 1 base and J by 0 bases, with 12 bases between them. CDR3 length: 16 residues. Germline V lookup: CDR1 MGHRA, CDR2 YSYEKL.